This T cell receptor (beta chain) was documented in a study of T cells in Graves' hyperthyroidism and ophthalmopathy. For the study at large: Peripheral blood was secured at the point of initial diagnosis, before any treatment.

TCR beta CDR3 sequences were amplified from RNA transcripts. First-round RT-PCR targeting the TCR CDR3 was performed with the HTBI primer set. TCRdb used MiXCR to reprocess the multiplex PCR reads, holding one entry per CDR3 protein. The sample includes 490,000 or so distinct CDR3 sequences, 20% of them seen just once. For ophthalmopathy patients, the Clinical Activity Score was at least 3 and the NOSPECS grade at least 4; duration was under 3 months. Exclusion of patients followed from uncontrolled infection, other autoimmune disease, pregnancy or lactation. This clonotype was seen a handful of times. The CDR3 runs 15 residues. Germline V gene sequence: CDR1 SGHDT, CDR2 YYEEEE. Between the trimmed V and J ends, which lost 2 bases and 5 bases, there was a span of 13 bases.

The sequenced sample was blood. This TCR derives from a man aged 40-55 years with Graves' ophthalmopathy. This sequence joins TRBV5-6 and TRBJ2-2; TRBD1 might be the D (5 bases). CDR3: CASSFLGAVTGELFF. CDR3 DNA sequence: TGTGCCAGCAGCTTTTTAGGGGCCGTTACCGGGGAGCTGTTTTTT.